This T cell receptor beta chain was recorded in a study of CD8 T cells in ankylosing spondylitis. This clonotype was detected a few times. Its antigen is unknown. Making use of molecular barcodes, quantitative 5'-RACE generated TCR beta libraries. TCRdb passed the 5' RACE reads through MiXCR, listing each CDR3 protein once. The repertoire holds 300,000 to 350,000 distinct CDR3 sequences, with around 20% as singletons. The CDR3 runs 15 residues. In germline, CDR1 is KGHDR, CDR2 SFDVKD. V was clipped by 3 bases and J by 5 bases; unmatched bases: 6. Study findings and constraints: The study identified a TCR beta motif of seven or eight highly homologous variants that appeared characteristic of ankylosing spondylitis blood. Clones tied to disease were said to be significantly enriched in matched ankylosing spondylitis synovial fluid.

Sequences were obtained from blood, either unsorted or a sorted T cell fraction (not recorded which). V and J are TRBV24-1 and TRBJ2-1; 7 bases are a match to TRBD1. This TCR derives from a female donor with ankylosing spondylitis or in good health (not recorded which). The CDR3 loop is CATSDPWTGHNEQFF. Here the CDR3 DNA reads TGTGCCACCAGTGATCCCTGGACAGGCCACAATGAGCAGTTCTTC.